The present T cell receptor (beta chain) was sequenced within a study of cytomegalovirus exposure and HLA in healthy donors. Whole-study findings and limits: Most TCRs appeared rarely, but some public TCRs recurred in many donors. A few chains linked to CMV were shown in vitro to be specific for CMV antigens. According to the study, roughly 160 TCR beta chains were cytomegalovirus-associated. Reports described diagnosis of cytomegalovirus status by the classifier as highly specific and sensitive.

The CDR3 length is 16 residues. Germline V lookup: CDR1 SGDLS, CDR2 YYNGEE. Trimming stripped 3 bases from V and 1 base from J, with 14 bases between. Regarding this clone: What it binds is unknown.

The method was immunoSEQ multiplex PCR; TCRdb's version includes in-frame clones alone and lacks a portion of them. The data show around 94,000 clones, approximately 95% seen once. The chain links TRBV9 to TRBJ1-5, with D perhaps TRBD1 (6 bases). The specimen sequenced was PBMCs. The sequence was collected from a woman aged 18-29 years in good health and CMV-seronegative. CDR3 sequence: CASSEGEGLSNQPQHF. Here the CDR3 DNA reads TGTGCCAGCAGCGAGGGGGAGGGTTTAAGCAATCAGCCCCAGCATTTT.